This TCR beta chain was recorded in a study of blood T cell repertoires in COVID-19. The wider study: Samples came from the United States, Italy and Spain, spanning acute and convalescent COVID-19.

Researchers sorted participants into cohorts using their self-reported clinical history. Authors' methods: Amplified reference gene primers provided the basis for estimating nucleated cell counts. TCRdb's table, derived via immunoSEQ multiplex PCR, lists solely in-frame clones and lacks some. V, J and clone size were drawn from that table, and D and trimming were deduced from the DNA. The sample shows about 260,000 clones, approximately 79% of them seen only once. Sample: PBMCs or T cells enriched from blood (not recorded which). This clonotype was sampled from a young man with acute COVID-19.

CDR3 in DNA: TGTGCCAGCTCACCAGTCGGGACAGGGAATGAAAAACTGTTTTTT. Translation gives CASSPVGTGNEKLFF. The chain carries TRBV18 and TRBJ1-4; 9 nucleotides agree with TRBD1. CDR3 length: 15 amino acids. The trim removed 2 bases at V and 5 bases at J, leaving 3 bases unmatched. The germline CDR1 and CDR2 sequences are KGHSH and LQKENI.